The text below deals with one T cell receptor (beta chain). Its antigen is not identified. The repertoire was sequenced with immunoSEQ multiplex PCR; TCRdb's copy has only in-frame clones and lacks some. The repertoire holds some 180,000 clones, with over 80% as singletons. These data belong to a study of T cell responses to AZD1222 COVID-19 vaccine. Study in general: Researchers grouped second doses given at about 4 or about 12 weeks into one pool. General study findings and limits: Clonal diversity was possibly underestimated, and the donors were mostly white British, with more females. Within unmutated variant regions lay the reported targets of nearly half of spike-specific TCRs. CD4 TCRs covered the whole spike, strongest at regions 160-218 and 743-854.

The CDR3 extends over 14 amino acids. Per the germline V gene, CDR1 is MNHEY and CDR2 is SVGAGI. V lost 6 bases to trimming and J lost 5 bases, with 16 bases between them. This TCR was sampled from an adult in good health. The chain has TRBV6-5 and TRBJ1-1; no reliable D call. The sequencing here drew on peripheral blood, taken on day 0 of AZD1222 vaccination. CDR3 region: CASRLHTMGTEAFF. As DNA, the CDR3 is TGTGCCAGCAGACTACATACGATGGGGACTGAAGCTTTCTTT.